This TCR beta chain was identified during a study of T cells in localized non-small cell lung cancer. Method: immunoSEQ multiplex PCR; TCRdb's copy keeps in-frame clones and lacks some. The table has approximately 46,000 clones, around 81% seen once. The CDR3 is made up of 14 amino acids. The germline CDR1 and CDR2 sequences are ENHRY and SYGVKD. The ends were cut back, 8 bases at V and 8 bases at J, with 16 bases in the middle. The sample in question was peripheral blood mononuclear cells, obtained before any cancer treatment. This chain connects TRBV10-3 to TRBJ1-6; D possibly corresponds to TRBD1 (5 bases). This clonotype was sampled from a man between 40 and 75 years old with stage III lung adenocarcinoma. This chain's CDR3 is CAILSGALHSPLHF. As DNA, the CDR3 is TGTGCCATCTTGAGCGGGGCTCTTCATTCACCCCTCCACTTT.